These 21 T cell receptor beta chains share one sample of origin, sequenced in a study of blood T cell repertoires in COVID-19. The repertoire was sequenced with immunoSEQ multiplex PCR; TCRdb's copy has only in-frame clones and lacks some. The table includes roughly 260,000 clones, 86% detected once. Sequencing input: peripheral blood. These receptors were taken from a man between 40 and 49 years old who had recovered from COVID-19.

The chain recombines TRBV11-3 with TRBJ2-7, with TRBD1 matching over 7 bases. The CDR3 extends over 17 amino acids. The junction had 14 bases not matched to a gene; V was cut back by 4 bases and J by 2 bases. Germline V gene sequence: CDR1 SGHNT, CDR2 YENEEA. CDR3 DNA: TGTGCCAGCAGCTCCCCCGGAAAGGGGACAGAGGCCTACGAGCAGTACTTC. The encoded protein is CASSSPGKGTEAYEQYF.

The gene calls are TRBV15 and TRBJ2-5; D might be TRBD2 (6 bases). The V end lost 0 bases, the J end lost 4 bases, and 9 bases lay between the germline ends. Germline lookup yields CDR1 LNHNV and CDR2 YYDKDF (reference sequence). The CDR3 sequence is 14 residues long. CDR3 sequence: CATSRDLGGETQYF. The CDR3 DNA sequence: TGTGCCACCAGCAGAGATCTCGGGGGAGAGACCCAGTACTTC.

The rearrangement uses TRBV30 and TRBJ1-1; D gene ambiguous. The V end lost 0 bases, the J end lost 1 base, and 6 bases lay between the germline ends. Looked up from germline, CDR1 is GTSNPN and CDR2 is SVGIG (reference sequence). This CDR3 region has 13 residues. In DNA, the CDR3 is TGTGCCTGGAGTGTGGCCACGAACACTGAAGCTTTCTTT. This gives the protein CAWSVATNTEAFF.

The V call is TRBV9, the J call TRBJ2-5; 11 bases are shared with TRBD2. The CDR3 is 20 amino acids. V dropped 0 bases and J dropped 2; count of bases not matched to a gene: 15. Germline-derived CDR1 and CDR2 are SGDLS and YYNGEE. For the CDR3, the DNA is TGTGCCAGCAGCGTAGCCCCGGCAGTAGCGGGGGGGTCGGTACAAGAGACCCAGTACTTC. Amino acids: CASSVAPAVAGGSVQETQYF.

A few counts support this clone. The rearrangement links TRBV3-1 (or the pseudogene TRBV3-2) to TRBJ2-7, with TRBD1 matching over 10 bases. The CDR3 has 15 residues. After removal of 5 bases from V and 5 bases from J, the junction contained 9 bases not matched to a gene. Looked up from germline, CDR1 is LGHDT and CDR2 is YNNKEL (reference sequence). The DNA for the CDR3 is TGTGCCAGCAGCTCCGTCCGGGACAGGGGCCACGAGCAGTACTTC. Residues: CASSSVRDRGHEQYF.

This clone showed up just once. The chain combines TRBV7-2 with TRBJ2-1; 8 nucleotides agree with TRBD2. The length of the CDR3 is 16 residues. V dropped 3 bases and J dropped 5; count of bases not matched to a gene: 9. Per the germline V gene, CDR1 is SGHTA and CDR2 is FQGNSA. In DNA, the CDR3 is TGTGCCAGCAGCTTTACGGGGGGGGGCCTGGACAATGAGCAGTTCTTC. Amino acid sequence: CASSFTGGGLDNEQFF.

The rearrangement joins TRBV2 to TRBJ1-2; 8 nucleotides match TRBD1. After removal of 6 bases from V and 4 bases from J, the junction contained 7 bases not matched to a gene. Germline V CDR1 and CDR2: SNHLY, FYNNEI. The CDR3 length is 14 residues. This CDR3 reads CASSADRVAYGYTF. The DNA for the CDR3 is TGTGCCAGCAGCGCGGACAGGGTTGCCTATGGCTACACCTTC.

The J gene is TRBJ2-5, the V gene TRBV5-1, with D tentatively TRBD2 (5 bases). CDR1 is SGHRS, CDR2 YFSETQ, per germline. Between the trimmed V and J ends, which lost 4 bases and 2 bases, there was a span of 21 bases. CDR3 length: 17 amino acids. The CDR3: CASSNPMGFRTQETQYF. Written as DNA, the CDR3 is TGCGCCAGCAGCAACCCCATGGGGTTCCGGACTCAAGAGACCCAGTACTTC.

This clone was detected once. The chain joins TRBV10-3 to TRBJ2-1; 7 nucleotides line up with TRBD2. Germline V gene data show CDR1 as ENHRY and CDR2 as SYGVKD. V shed 9 bases and J 6 bases; nucleotides not matched to a gene: 20. The CDR3 extends over 17 amino acids. The CDR3 loop reads CAISLKGREGGGNEQFF. The CDR3 region has the DNA TGTGCCATATCCCTGAAAGGGAGGGAGGGTGGTGGCAATGAGCAGTTCTTC.

This chain links TRBV6-2 or TRBV6-3 with TRBJ1-5, with 7 bases aligning to TRBD1. With 5 bases clipped from V and 4 bases from J, the junction kept 5 bases outside the gene matches. Germline V gives CDR1 MNHEY, CDR2 SVGEGT. The CDR3 has 14 residues. CDR3 sequence: CASSRRDSNQPQHF. CDR3 bases: TGTGCCAGCAGTAGACGGGACAGTAATCAGCCCCAGCATTTT.

This sequence joins TRBV29-1 and TRBJ2-5; 9 nucleotides agree with TRBD1. From germline, CDR1 is SQVTM and CDR2 ANQGSEA. V shed 7 bases and J 5 bases; nucleotides not matched to a gene: 8. The CDR3 contains 13 residues. The DNA for the CDR3 is TGCAGCGGGGACGGGACAGGGCTTGAGACCCAGTACTTC. This gives the protein CSGDGTGLETQYF.

The chain carries TRBV9 and TRBJ2-1; 11 bases agree with TRBD2. There are 14 residues in the CDR3. The germline V gene encodes CDR1 SGDLS and CDR2 YYNGEE. V trimming: 4 bases; J trimming: 7 bases; junction bases outside the gene matches: 4. The CDR3 region has the DNA TGTGCCAGCAGCCTAGCGGGGGGCGGGAATGAGCAGTTCTTC. It yields the protein CASSLAGGGNEQFF. Combining the CDR3 with reference TRBV9 and TRBJ2-1 gives the whole variable domain DSGVTQTPKHLITATGQRVTLRCSPRSGDLSVYWYQQSLDQGLQFLIQYYNGEERAKGNILERFSAQQFPDLHSELNLSSLELGDSALYFCASSLAGGGNEQFFGPGTRLTVL.

V and J are TRBV11-2 and TRBJ2-3, with a tentative D call TRBD2 (5 bases). Germline V gene sequence: CDR1 SGHAT, CDR2 FQNNGV. Between the trimmed V and J ends, which lost 5 bases and 2 bases, there was a span of 11 bases. The CDR3 consists of 14 residues. CDR3 residues: CASSRPGSTDTQYF. The CDR3 DNA reads as TGTGCCAGCAGCCGGCCGGGGTCCACAGATACGCAGTATTTT.

The chain is built from TRBV5-5 and TRBJ2-1, with 7 positions matching TRBD2. After removal of 0 bases from V and 0 bases from J, the junction contained 3 bases not matched to a gene. Germline loops: CDR1 SGHKS, CDR2 YYEKEE (reference sequence). There are 16 residues in the CDR3. The CDR3 loop is CASSLEAGLSYNEQFF. In nucleotides, the CDR3 is TGTGCCAGCAGCTTGGAAGCGGGGCTCTCCTACAATGAGCAGTTCTTC.

This sequence joins TRBV18 and TRBJ2-1, with D possibly TRBD1 on 5 matching bases. V lost 2 bases and J 6 bases, leaving 17 bases between the germline ends. Germline V lookup: CDR1 KGHSH, CDR2 LQKENI. The CDR3 runs 16 residues. CDR3 sequence reads: CASSPVPGLGLNEQFF. CDR3 bases: TGTGCCAGCTCACCAGTCCCAGGGCTTGGTCTCAATGAGCAGTTCTTC. Supplemented by reference TRBV18 and TRBJ2-1, the full variable domain reads NAGVMQNPRHLVRRRGQEARLRCSPMKGHSHVYWYRQLPEEGLKFMVYLQKENIIDESGMPKERFSAEFPKEGPSILRIQQVVRGDSAAYFCASSPVPGLGLNEQFFGPGTRLTVL.

This chain joins TRBV11-2 and TRBJ1-1; D is ambiguous. Germline V lookup: CDR1 SGHAT, CDR2 FQNNGV. The V gene lost 3 bases and the J gene lost 6 bases, with 8 bases spanning the gap. The CDR3 has 12 amino acids. The CDR3 sequence: CASSFRYSEAFF. The CDR3, as DNA: TGTGCCAGCAGCTTCCGGTACTCTGAAGCTTTCTTT.

This chain joins TRBV27 and TRBJ2-2, with D maybe TRBD2 (6 bases). V gave up 3 bases and J gave up 4 bases, with 12 bases separating them. CDR3 length: 15 residues. The V gene's germline CDR1 is MNHEY and CDR2 SMNVEV (reference sequence). CDR3 sequence (DNA): TGTGCCAGCAGTTTGGGGCTAGCGAGCACCGGGGAGCTGTTTTTT. Protein: CASSLGLASTGELFF.

V and J are TRBV5-1 and TRBJ2-2; a possible D gene is TRBD2 (6 bases). V lost 4 bases, J lost 8 bases, and 18 bases lay in between. CDR1 SGHRS and CDR2 YFSETQ come from the germline V gene. The CDR3 consists of 15 residues. CDR3 protein: CASSGGAQFYGELFF. CDR3 in DNA: TGCGCCAGCAGCGGAGGGGCCCAATTTTATGGGGAGCTGTTTTTT.

The chain carries TRBV20-1 and TRBJ1-1; D remains ambiguous. V was shortened by 6 bases and J by 12 bases, with 17 bases between the two germline ends. The CDR3 runs to 11 residues. The germline V gene encodes CDR1 DFQATT and CDR2 SNEGSKA (reference sequence). The CDR3 coding sequence is TGCAGTGCCAAGAAGTCCCCGACACCTTTCTTT. It specifies CSAKKSPTPFF.

CDR3 nucleotide sequence: TGCGCCAGCACGCCAAGGGGAAGGGCGAACACTGAAGCTTTCTTT. The encoded protein is CASTPRGRANTEAFF. This sequence joins TRBV5-1 and TRBJ1-1; possibly TRBD1 for D (5 bases). The CDR3 length is 15 residues. The V gene's germline CDR1 is SGHRS and CDR2 YFSETQ. V lost 6 bases to trimming and J lost 1 base, with 16 bases between them. Variable domain in full (rest from reference TRBV5-1 and TRBJ1-1): KAGVTQTPRYLIKTRGQQVTLSCSPISGHRSVSWYQQTPGQGLQFLFEYFSETQRNKGNFPGRFSGRQFSNSRSEMNVSTLELGDSALYLCASTPRGRANTEAFFGQGTRLTVV.

This clone has just one count. The V gene is TRBV5-1, the J gene TRBJ1-1; no reliable D call. Germline CDR1 SGHRS, CDR2 YFSETQ. CDR3 length equals 14 residues. The V and J ends lost 2 bases and 9 bases respectively, with 17 bases between them. CDR3 in DNA: TGCGCCAGCAGCTTTGAAGACCTACCCGGGAAAGCTTTCTTT. Translating gives CASSFEDLPGKAFF.